This entry is about one T cell receptor (beta chain). Clones were sequenced by immunoSEQ multiplex PCR, and TCRdb holds only the in-frame ones, with some missing. The sample contains around 160,000 clones, about four fifths of which appear only once. The source of the sample is a study of blood T cell repertoires in COVID-19. Overall study context: Sites across the United States, Italy and Spain contributed samples from acute and convalescent COVID-19.

Germline CDR1 reads KGHDR; CDR2 reads SFDVKD. Trimming at V came to 4 bases and at J to 3 bases, leaving 22 bases not matched to a gene. CDR3 length: 22 residues. V and J are TRBV24-1 and TRBJ2-1; 11 bases fit TRBD2. Sequenced sample: peripheral blood. The TCR comes from a human donor with acute or convalescent COVID-19. The donor label of this sample is uncertain. The CDR3 is CATSDPTGGTSGGRLYYNEQFF. The CDR3 DNA reads TGTGCCACCAGTGACCCTACCGGGGGAACTAGCGGGGGCCGTCTGTACTACAATGAGCAGTTCTTC.